These T cell receptor beta chains were read from a single sample in a study of T-cell memory formation after mild COVID-19. TCRdb re-derived calls from the 5' RACE reads in MiXCR, one entry per CDR3 protein. The sample lists around 45,000 distinct CDR3 sequences, about a tenth occurring once. Sequences were obtained from PBMCs or a T cell subset sorted from them (not recorded which). These receptors came from an adult woman who had mild COVID-19 (a few samples of this study predate the infection). Cell type and time point are not known. Each CDR3 is given without its conserved first and last residue. The D gene is left open where the match is weak.

d_call | v_call | cdr3_length | cdr3_aa
TRBD1 | TRBV7-2 | 12 | ASSVDRAGEKLF
NA | TRBV6-5 | 12 | ASSYDSTNYGYT
NA | TRBV5-6 | 10 | ASNGLGYGYT
TRBD1 | TRBV10-3 | 14 | AISEAGTGITDTQY
NA | TRBV7-9 | 11 | ASSGAYHNEQF
NA | TRBV5-1 | 12 | ASSLPSASYEQY
TRBD1 | TRBV15 | 14 | ATSTKLTGATDTQY
NA | TRBV3-1 | 13 | ASSQGPLSSYEQY
NA | TRBV6-2/TRBV6-3 | 9 | ASSSGFEAF
NA | TRBV12-3/TRBV12-4 | 12 | ASSPHGGADTQY
TRBD2 | TRBV6-6 | 13 | ASTLAGSGGNEQF
NA | TRBV19 | 10 | ASSMTTQPQH
TRBD2 | TRBV29-1 | 11 | SVVLAGGREQY
TRBD1 | TRBV9 | 12 | ASSGGQGANEQY
TRBD1 | TRBV24-1 | 12 | ATSRQGPYNEQF
NA | TRBV20-1 | 12 | SARDSAGTQPQH
TRBD1 | TRBV29-1 | 11 | SVRQDRDYGYT
NA | TRBV18 | 12 | ASSPGGVSTEAF
TRBD2 | TRBV6-4 | 14 | ASSDSARASGSPAV